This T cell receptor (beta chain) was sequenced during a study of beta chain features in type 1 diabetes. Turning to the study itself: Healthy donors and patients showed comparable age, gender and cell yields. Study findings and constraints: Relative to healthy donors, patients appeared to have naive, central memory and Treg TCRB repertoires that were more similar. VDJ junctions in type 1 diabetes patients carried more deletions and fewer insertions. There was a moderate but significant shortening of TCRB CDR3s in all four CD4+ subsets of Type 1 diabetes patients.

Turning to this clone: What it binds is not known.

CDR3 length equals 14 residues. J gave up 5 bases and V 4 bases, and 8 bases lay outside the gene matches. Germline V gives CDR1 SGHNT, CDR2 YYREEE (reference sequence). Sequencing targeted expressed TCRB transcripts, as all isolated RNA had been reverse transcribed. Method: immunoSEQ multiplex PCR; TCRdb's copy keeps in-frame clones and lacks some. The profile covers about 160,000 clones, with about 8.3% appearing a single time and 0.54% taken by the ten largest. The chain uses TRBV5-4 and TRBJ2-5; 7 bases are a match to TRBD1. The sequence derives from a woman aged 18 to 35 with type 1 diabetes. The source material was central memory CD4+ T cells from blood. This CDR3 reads CASSQGRGKETQYF. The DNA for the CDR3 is TGTGCCAGCAGCCAAGGCAGGGGGAAGGAGACCCAGTACTTC.